Here is one TCR beta chain with its context. Its specificity is unknown. 60 Vbeta and 13 Jbeta primers were used in PCR. Assay: immunoSEQ multiplex PCR; the TCRdb copy retains only in-frame clones and omits some. The sample carries more than 150,000 clones, around 74% recorded once. The data were taken from a study of cytomegalovirus exposure and HLA in healthy donors. Study results and limitations: TCR beta chains associated with HLA were, in a later analysis, more clonally expanded than equally common others. With later analysis, a missense DCLRE1C variant became linked to TCR beta V- and J-gene trimming. Researchers reported that three CMV-associated chains were confirmed in vitro as CMV antigen-specific. Reportedly, fewer N-insertions than the approximately 650-donor mean appeared in an Asian-associated ancestry cluster in a later analysis.

Trimming shortened V by 0 bases and J by 2 bases, and 7 bases separated the two germline ends. CDR3 length: 14 residues. Germline V lookup: CDR1 SGDLS, CDR2 YYNGEE. This receptor was obtained from a girl between 10 and 17 years old in good health and CMV-seropositive. The sample taken for sequencing was PBMCs. The chain combines TRBV9 with TRBJ2-3, with D possibly matching TRBD2 (5 bases). The CDR3 coding sequence is TGTGCCAGCAGCGTAGATGACTACACAGATACGCAGTATTTT. Protein sequence: CASSVDDYTDTQYF.